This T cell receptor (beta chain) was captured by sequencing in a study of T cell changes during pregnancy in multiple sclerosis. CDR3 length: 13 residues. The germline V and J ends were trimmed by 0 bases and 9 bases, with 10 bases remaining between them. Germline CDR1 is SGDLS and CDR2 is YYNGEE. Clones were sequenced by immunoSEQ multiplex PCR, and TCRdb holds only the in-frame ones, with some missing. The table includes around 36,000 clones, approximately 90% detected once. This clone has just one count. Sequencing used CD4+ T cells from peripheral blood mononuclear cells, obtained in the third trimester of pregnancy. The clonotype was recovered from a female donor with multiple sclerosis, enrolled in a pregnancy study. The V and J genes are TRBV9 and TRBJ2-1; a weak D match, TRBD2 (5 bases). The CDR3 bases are TGTGCCAGCAGCGTAGTATTGCGGGCTGAGCAGTTCTTC. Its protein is CASSVVLRAEQFF.